Sequencing of this TCR beta chain was carried out in a study of shared clonotypes between healthy human individuals. Turning to the study itself: Serving as donors were two women and a few men, whose ages spanned 18 to 49. Three plates were used per donor for CD4 naive, three for CD4 memory, two for CD8 naive and one for CD8 memory. The study's findings and limits: Naive subsets generally exceeded memory subsets in estimated richness.

For this clone: Its antigen remains unknown.

Evenly divided among several immunoSEQ plates was the genomic DNA of each subset. The repertoire was sequenced with immunoSEQ multiplex PCR; TCRdb's copy has only in-frame clones and lacks some. The table lists about 2.3 million clones, over 90% of them singletons. V lost 5 bases to trimming and J lost 4 bases; unmatched junction nucleotides: 17. This CDR3 is built from 20 residues. Germline V gene lookup returns CDR1 MNHEY and CDR2 SMNVEV (reference sequence). The sequence came from a man between 18 and 29 years old in good health. Some clones in this sample may be carry-over from other donors' samples. The source material was naive CD4+ T cells from PBMCs. Subset of the sample: CD45RA+ positively selected. V usage is TRBV27 and J usage is TRBJ2-3, with 14 bases identical to TRBD2. The CDR3 spells CASSPRGLAGELTFADTQYF. CDR3 bases: TGTGCCAGCAGTCCGAGGGGACTAGCGGGAGAGTTAACGTTCGCAGATACGCAGTATTTT.